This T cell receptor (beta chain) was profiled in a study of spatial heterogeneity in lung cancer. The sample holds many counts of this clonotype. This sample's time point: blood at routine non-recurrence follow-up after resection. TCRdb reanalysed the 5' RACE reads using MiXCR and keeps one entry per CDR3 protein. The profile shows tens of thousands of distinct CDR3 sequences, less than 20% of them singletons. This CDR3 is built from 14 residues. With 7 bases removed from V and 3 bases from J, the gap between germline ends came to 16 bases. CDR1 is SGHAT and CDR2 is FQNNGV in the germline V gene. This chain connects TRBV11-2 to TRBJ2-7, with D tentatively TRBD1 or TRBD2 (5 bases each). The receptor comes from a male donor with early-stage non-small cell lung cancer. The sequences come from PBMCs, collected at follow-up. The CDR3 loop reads CASTPGTGGYEQYF. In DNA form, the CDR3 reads TGTGCCAGCACCCCCGGTACAGGAGGCTACGAGCAGTACTTC. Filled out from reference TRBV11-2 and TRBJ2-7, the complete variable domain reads EAGVAQSPRYKIIEKRQSVAFWCNPISGHATLYWYQQILGQGPKLLIQFQNNGVVDDSQLPKDRFSAERLKGVDSTLKIQPAKLEDSAVYLCASTPGTGGYEQYFGPGTRLTVT.